The entry below gives a single T cell receptor (beta chain) sequence along with its context. Profiling relied on immunoSEQ multiplex PCR, and the TCRdb table lists in-frame clones only, not all of them. The data hold about 160,000 clones, with 75% to 90% observed a single time. This entry belongs to a study of blood T cell repertoires in COVID-19. The CDR3 has 15 residues. Looked up from germline, CDR1 is SGHTA and CDR2 is FQGNSA. V lost 1 base to trimming and J lost 0 bases, with 9 bases between them. Sequencing used peripheral blood. This chain links TRBV7-2 with TRBJ1-2, with D perhaps TRBD1 (5 bases). This clonotype was sampled from a human donor with acute or convalescent COVID-19. The donor label of this sample is uncertain. The CDR3 DNA reads as TGTGCCAGCAGCTTAGTAAAGGGGACTAACTATGGCTACACCTTC. Amino acid sequence: CASSLVKGTNYGYTF.